The clone carrying this T cell receptor beta chain was seen ten or more times. Antigen specificity is unknown. The germline V gene encodes CDR1 MNHEY and CDR2 SMNVEV (reference sequence). V was clipped by 5 bases and J by 9 bases, with 17 bases between them. The CDR3 consists of 13 residues. These data come from a study of post-analysis software for immune sequencing data. Notes on the study in general: Relative to controls, patients had five TRBV segments at higher frequency, with TRBV5-6, TRBV5-1 and TRBV20-1 among these. Controls had significantly higher normalized Chao1 diversity than multiple sclerosis patients.

Prepared libraries of TCR beta cDNA carried unique molecular identifiers. Each CDR3 protein is one row after TCRdb ran MiXCR on the PCR reads. Here the sample spans about 760,000 distinct CDR3 sequences, roughly 30% being singletons. The sequence was collected from a girl aged 5 to 17 with multiple sclerosis. This chain uses TRBV27 with TRBJ2-7; no firm D call. The sequencing sample was made of blood. For the CDR3, the DNA is TGTGCCAGCAGTCTCGGTGGGGTTATCGGGCAGTACTTC. Its translation: CASSLGGVIGQYF.